The source of this T cell receptor (beta chain) is a study of cytomegalovirus exposure and HLA in healthy donors. Study as a whole: A prior analysis found around 110 million unique TCR beta sequences from approximately 200 million T cells.

Study findings and constraints: Fewer N-insertions (relative to the roughly 630-donor mean) were reportedly seen in an Asian-associated ancestry cluster in a later analysis. On later analysis, the bulk of CMV-associated TCR beta chains appeared to be HLA-restricted.

As to this clone: Its antigen is as yet unknown.

V was trimmed by 4 bases and J by 7 bases, leaving 17 bases between them. CDR3 size: 13 residues. Germline loops: CDR1 SQVTM, CDR2 ANQGSEA. The PCR contained 60 Vbeta and 13 Jbeta primers. Clones were read by immunoSEQ multiplex PCR, and TCRdb kept only the in-frame ones, dropping some. The table lists roughly 90,000 clones, roughly 80% of them singletons. The V call is TRBV29-1, the J call TRBJ2-7, with D uncertain. This TCR came from a man aged 25 to 40 in good health and CMV-seropositive. The sequenced sample was PBMCs. CDR3 protein: CSVGNRPGGEQYF. CDR3 coding DNA: TGCAGCGTTGGGAATCGGCCAGGTGGGGAGCAGTACTTC.